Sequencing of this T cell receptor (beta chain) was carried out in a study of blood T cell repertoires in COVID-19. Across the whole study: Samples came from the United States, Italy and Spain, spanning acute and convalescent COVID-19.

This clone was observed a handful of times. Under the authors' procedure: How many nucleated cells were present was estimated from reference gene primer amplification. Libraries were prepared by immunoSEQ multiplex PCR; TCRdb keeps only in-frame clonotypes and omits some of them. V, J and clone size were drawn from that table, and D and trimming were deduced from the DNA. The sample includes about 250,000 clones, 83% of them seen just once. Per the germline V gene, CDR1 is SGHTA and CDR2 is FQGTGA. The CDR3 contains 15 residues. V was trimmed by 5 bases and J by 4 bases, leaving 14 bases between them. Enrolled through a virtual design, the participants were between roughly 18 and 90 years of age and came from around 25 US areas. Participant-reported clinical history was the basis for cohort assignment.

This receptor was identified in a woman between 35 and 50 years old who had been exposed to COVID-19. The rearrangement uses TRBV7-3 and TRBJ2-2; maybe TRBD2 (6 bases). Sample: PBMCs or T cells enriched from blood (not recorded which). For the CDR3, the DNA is TGTGCCAGCAGCCCGACGCTAGCGTTCACCGGGGAGCTGTTTTTT. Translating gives CASSPTLAFTGELFF. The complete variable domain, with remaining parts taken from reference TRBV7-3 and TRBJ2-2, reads GAGVSQTPSNKVTEKGKYVELRCDPISGHTALYWYRQSLGQGPEFLIYFQGTGAADDSGLPNDRFFAVRPEGSVSTLKIQRTERGDSAVYLCASSPTLAFTGELFFGEGSRLTVL.